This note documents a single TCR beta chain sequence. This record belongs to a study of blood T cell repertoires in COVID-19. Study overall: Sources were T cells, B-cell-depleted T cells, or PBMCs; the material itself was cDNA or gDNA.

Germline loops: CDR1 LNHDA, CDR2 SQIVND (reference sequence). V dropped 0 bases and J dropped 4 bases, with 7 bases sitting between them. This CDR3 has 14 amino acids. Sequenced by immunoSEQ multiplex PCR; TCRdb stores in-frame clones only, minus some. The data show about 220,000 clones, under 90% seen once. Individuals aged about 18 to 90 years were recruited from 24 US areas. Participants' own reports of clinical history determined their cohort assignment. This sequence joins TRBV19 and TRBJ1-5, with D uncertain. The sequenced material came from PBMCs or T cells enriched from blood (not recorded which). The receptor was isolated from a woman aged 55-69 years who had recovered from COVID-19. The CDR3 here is CASSIDYLNQPQHF. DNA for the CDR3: TGTGCCAGTAGTATAGATTACTTGAATCAGCCCCAGCATTTT.